The rows below give T cell receptor beta chains drawn from one sample of a study of blood T cell repertoires in COVID-19. Data came from immunoSEQ multiplex PCR; TCRdb stores just in-frame clones and leaves some out. Of about 400,000 clones in the sample, roughly 87% were seen once. Source material: PBMCs or T cells enriched from blood (not recorded which). The receptors here all came from a woman aged 40 to 50 with acute COVID-19. Both conserved end residues are part of each CDR3. D genes are given only for firm matches. A clone size is listed for some rows: how often the clone was seen (once, few, many), or a class if it is expanded.

abundance,j_gene,d_gene,v_gene,CDR3aa,CDR3nt
NA,TRBJ2-1,TRBD2,TRBV27,CASSLSTGFGGEGSGGLSYNEQFF,TGTGCCAGCAGTTTATCGACGGGGTTTGGGGGAGAAGGGAGCGGGGGGTTGTCCTACAATGAGCAGTTCTTC
NA,TRBJ1-4,NA,TRBV15,CATSRERDINEKLFF,TGTGCCACCAGCAGAGAGAGGGACATTAATGAAAAACTGTTTTTT
NA,TRBJ1-1,TRBD1,TRBV2,CASSNRQGLGTEAFF,TGTGCCAGCAGTAATCGACAGGGCTTAGGCACTGAAGCTTTCTTT
NA,TRBJ1-1,TRBD1,TRBV30,CAWSVRAGGNTEAFF,TGTGCCTGGAGTGTACGGGCAGGGGGTAACACTGAAGCTTTCTTT
NA,TRBJ2-5,TRBD2,TRBV13,CASSLGLSGGELETQYF,TGTGCCAGCAGCTTAGGGTTGAGCGGGGGCGAGCTTGAGACCCAGTACTTC
once,TRBJ2-4,NA,TRBV29-1,CSGKGGPVQYF,TGCAGCGGGAAAGGGGGTCCGGTTCAGTACTTC
once,TRBJ1-1,NA,TRBV7-9,CASSSNESGAFF,TGTGCCAGCAGCTCAAACGAGTCAGGAGCTTTCTTT
NA,TRBJ1-2,NA,TRBV5-5,CASSLGQGLNYGYTF,TGTGCCAGCAGCTTGGGGCAGGGTTTAAACTATGGCTACACCTTC
NA,TRBJ1-2,TRBD1,TRBV4-2,CASSQDPQGDYGYTF,TGTGCCAGCAGCCAAGATCCGCAGGGGGATTATGGCTACACCTTC
NA,TRBJ1-1,TRBD1,TRBV5-1,CASSARNRGGRPEAFF,TGCGCCAGCAGCGCTCGTAACAGGGGCGGACGGCCTGAAGCTTTCTTT
once,TRBJ1-2,TRBD1,TRBV19,CASSENTPGQRGYTF,TGTGCCAGTAGCGAAAACACCCCGGGACAGCGAGGCTACACCTTC
NA,TRBJ1-6,TRBD1,TRBV19,CASSKGDRAANSPLHF,TGTGCCAGTAGTAAAGGGGACAGGGCGGCTAATTCACCCCTCCACTTT
NA,TRBJ1-3,NA,TRBV7-2,CASSPQELLGNTIYF,TGTGCCAGCAGCCCGCAAGAGCTGCTAGGAAACACCATATATTTT
NA,TRBJ1-5,TRBD1,TRBV19,CASSPLDRGYQPQHF,TGTGCCAGTAGTCCCCTGGACAGGGGCTATCAGCCCCAGCATTTT
NA,TRBJ1-1,NA,TRBV6-5,CASSYSIGRGEGAFF,TGTGCCAGCAGTTACTCGATAGGTAGGGGCGAAGGAGCTTTCTTT
few,TRBJ1-4,NA,TRBV6-5,CASSYSKGRGEEKLFF,TGTGCCAGCAGTTACTCGAAGGGGCGAGGAGAAGAAAAACTGTTTTTT
NA,TRBJ1-2,NA,TRBV5-5,CASSFRVVDYGYTF,TGTGCCAGCAGCTTCAGGGTTGTCGACTATGGCTACACCTTC
NA,TRBJ1-3,NA,TRBV2,CASSEGGTGNTIYF,TGTGCCAGCAGTGAGGGAGGGACTGGAAACACCATATATTTT
NA,TRBJ2-2,TRBD1,TRBV27,CASSRQGAPDTGELFF,TGTGCCAGCAGCCGACAGGGGGCGCCGGACACCGGGGAGCTGTTTTTT
NA,TRBJ2-1,TRBD2,TRBV7-2,CASSLRSSGAHSYNEQFF,TGTGCCAGCAGCTTACGGTCTAGCGGGGCCCACTCCTACAATGAGCAGTTCTTC
NA,TRBJ1-2,NA,TRBV27,CASSPTRERGYTF,TGTGCCAGCAGTCCTACCAGGGAACGGGGCTACACCTTC
NA,TRBJ2-2,TRBD2,TRBV5-1,CASSFGLAGADTGELFF,TGCGCCAGCAGCTTCGGACTAGCGGGGGCCGACACCGGGGAGCTGTTTTTT
NA,TRBJ1-2,TRBD1,TRBV30,CAWKPGGYYGYTF,TGTGCCTGGAAACCAGGGGGCTACTATGGCTACACCTTC
few,TRBJ2-5,NA,TRBV21-1,CASIDRDETQYF,TGTGCCAGCATCGACAGGGATGAGACCCAGTACTTC
NA,TRBJ1-5,NA,TRBV6-2/TRBV6-3,CASSYGEILGEQPQHF,TGTGCCAGCAGTTACGGGGAAATCTTAGGGGAACAGCCCCAGCATTTT
few,TRBJ1-1,TRBD1,TRBV7-7,CASSLAGQGRYTEAFF,TGTGCCAGCAGCTTAGCGGGACAGGGAAGATACACTGAAGCTTTCTTT
NA,TRBJ1-2,NA,TRBV2,CASTLTETGGYTF,TGTGCCAGCACCCTGACAGAAACTGGAGGCTACACCTTC
NA,TRBJ1-2,TRBD1,TRBV6-6,CASSRDRGSDGYTF,TGTGCCAGCAGCAGAGACAGGGGATCGGATGGCTACACCTTC
NA,TRBJ1-3,TRBD1,TRBV18,CASSPQPGGSSGNTIYF,TGTGCCAGCTCACCACAACCAGGGGGTAGCTCTGGAAACACCATATATTTT
NA,TRBJ1-3,NA,TRBV9,CASSVGAGGNTIYF,TGTGCCAGCAGCGTAGGGGCAGGGGGAAACACCATATATTTT
NA,TRBJ1-2,TRBD1,TRBV30,CAWTPDRGLDYGYTF,TGTGCCTGGACACCGGACAGGGGGCTTGACTATGGCTACACCTTC